A single sample is the source of the 24 T cell receptor beta chains below, sequenced in a study of regulatory T cells in long-lasting Graves disease (dated by TCRdb to the early 2020s). Receptor libraries were prepared by multiplex PCR. Sequencing was performed on an Illumina HiSeq 4000. To build TCR beta libraries, CDR3 regions were amplified by Arm-PCR using iRepertoire HTBI primers. Starting from the raw public reads, TCRdb applied fastp trimming at Q25, assembled clones with MiXCR and retained in-frame beta chains. Each CDR3 protein appears once, grouped with its most common genes and DNA. The table for this sample lists approximately 300,000 distinct CDR3 sequences; 15% to 20% of them were counted only once. About 38% of the sample comes from the top ten. The time point label, read with the paper, signifies: newly diagnosed GD, antithyroid drugs for less than 3 months. For both TCR sequencing and RNA sequencing, RNA was extracted from PBMCs using TRIzol.

Sequences were derived from peripheral blood mononuclear cells (PBMCs), sampled at new diagnosis, from a patient treated with antithyroid drugs. Receptor source: a female donor with Graves disease.

As regards this clonotype: It is likely a read error: a sequence one base away is far more abundant. This chain uses TRBV2 with TRBJ2-5; unclear D gene. V shed 4 bases and J shed 11 bases, with 23 bases lying between them. Germline assignment: CDR1 SNHLY and CDR2 FYNNEI. The CDR3 has 15 residues. CDR3 sequence (DNA): TGTGCCAGCAGTGTGCGGCAGATCGAAAGAAATGAGCAGTACTTC. Its protein product is CASSVRQIERNEQYF.

The chain uses TRBV25-1 and TRBJ1-1, with 8 bases fitting TRBD1. Unmatched junction bases numbered 10, after V lost 6 bases and J lost 1 base. In germline, CDR1 is MGHDK, CDR2 SYGVNS. The CDR3 consists of 16 residues. In DNA form, the CDR3 reads TGTGCCAGCAGCCCTTTGGGACAGGCGGGGAACACTGAAGCTTTCTTT. Translated: CASSPLGQAGNTEAFF. Together with reference TRBV25-1 and TRBJ1-1, the CDR3 gives the full variable domain: EADIYQTPRYLVIGTGKKITLECSQTMGHDKMYWYQQDPGMELHLIHYSYGVNSTEKGDLSSESTVSRIRTEHFPLTLESARPSHTSQYLCASSPLGQAGNTEAFFGQGTRLTVV.

This clonotype was seen at least ten times. The CDR3 region is CSARDRGAGSYEQYF. CDR3 in DNA: TGCAGTGCTAGAGATCGGGGAGCGGGGTCCTACGAGCAGTACTTC. The chain recombines TRBV20-1 with TRBJ2-7; 7 bases match TRBD2. CDR1 and CDR2 from the germline V gene are DFQATT and SNEGSKA (reference sequence). J gave up 1 base and V 0 bases, and 6 bases lay outside the gene matches. The CDR3 spans 15 residues.

This clonotype has ten or more counts. The chain links TRBV2 to TRBJ2-1, with 10 bases identical to TRBD2. The germline V gene encodes CDR1 SNHLY and CDR2 FYNNEI. This CDR3 is 15 amino acids long. After removal of 0 bases from V and 8 bases from J, the junction contained 4 bases not matched to a gene. The CDR3 reads CASSEAAGGIHEQFF. The CDR3 nucleotides read TGTGCCAGCAGTGAAGCAGCGGGAGGGATTCATGAGCAGTTCTTC. The full variable domain, in which reference TRBV2 and TRBJ2-1 provide the parts outside the CDR3, is EPEVTQTPSHQVTQMGQEVILRCVPISNHLYFYWYRQILGQKVEFLVSFYNNEISEKSEIFDDQFSVERPDGSNFTLKIRSTKLEDSAMYFCASSEAAGGIHEQFFGPGTRLTVL.

Many counts were recorded for this clonotype. The chain recombines TRBV6-2 or TRBV6-3 with TRBJ1-5; maybe TRBD1 (5 bases). The CDR3 loop spans 24 amino acids. Per germline, CDR1 MNHEY and CDR2 SVGEGT. Trimming took 0 bases from V and 1 from J, leaving 34 bases between them. Here the CDR3 DNA reads TGTGCCAGCAGTTACTCGATTATATCGAAGGGGTGGCAGGCTTGGAGATCGAGCAATCAGCCCCAGCATTTT. Its protein product is CASSYSIISKGWQAWRSSNQPQHF.

This clonotype showed up many times. This rearrangement joins TRBV9 to TRBJ1-1; TRBD1 matches 7 bases. Germline CDR1 and CDR2: SGDLS and YYNGEE. This CDR3 contains 13 residues. Losses at the gene ends were 4 bases for V and 1 base for J; bases not matched to a gene: 1. The CDR3 sequence is CASSTGANTEAFF. For the CDR3, the DNA is TGTGCCAGCAGCACAGGGGCGAACACTGAAGCTTTCTTT.

The chain employs TRBV19 and TRBJ2-2; D is possibly TRBD2 (6 bases). Per the germline V gene, CDR1 is LNHDA and CDR2 is SQIVND (reference sequence). The CDR3 loop spans 15 amino acids. V was cut by 6 bases and J by 4 bases, with 15 bases left in between. CDR3 sequence (DNA): TGTGCCAGTAGGATTACCGGGACTTTCACCGGGGAGCTGTTTTTT. This encodes CASRITGTFTGELFF.

There are many counts of this clonotype. The rearrangement joins TRBV2 to TRBJ1-5; 9 bases align to TRBD1. The trim removed 8 bases at V and 4 bases at J, leaving 9 bases unmatched. Germline values: CDR1 SNHLY, CDR2 FYNNEI. The CDR3 covers 15 residues. CDR3 protein: CASGTGGGGNQPQHF. The CDR3 DNA reads TGTGCCAGCGGCACAGGGGGCGGTGGGAATCAGCCCCAGCATTTT. Filled out from reference TRBV2 and TRBJ1-5, the complete variable domain reads EPEVTQTPSHQVTQMGQEVILRCVPISNHLYFYWYRQILGQKVEFLVSFYNNEISEKSEIFDDQFSVERPDGSNFTLKIRSTKLEDSAMYFCASGTGGGGNQPQHFGDGTRLSIL.

The chain combines TRBV2 with TRBJ2-5; a weak D match, TRBD1 (6 bases). Germline lookup yields CDR1 SNHLY and CDR2 FYNNEI. The CDR3 is 14 amino acids. With 4 bases removed from V and 5 bases from J, the gap between germline ends came to 14 bases. CDR3 sequence: CASSVGTPGETQYF. As DNA, the CDR3 is TGTGCCAGCAGTGTTGGGACACCGGGGGAGACCCAGTACTTC.

This clonotype was observed at least ten times. The chain employs TRBV7-2 and TRBJ1-2; possible D gene TRBD1, 5 bases. This CDR3 is built from 14 residues. Germline V gives CDR1 SGHTA, CDR2 FQGNSA. V lost 4 bases, J lost 4 bases, and 13 bases lay in between. CDR3 amino acids: CASSSLGGAYGYTF. DNA for the CDR3: TGTGCCAGCAGCTCGCTTGGCGGGGCCTATGGCTACACCTTC.

This clonotype was detected many times. The junction differs from germline at one of its ends, possibly a read error. The rearrangement uses TRBV5-1 and TRBJ1-6; no reliable D call. The length of the CDR3 is 17 residues. The germline V gene has CDR1 SGHRS and CDR2 YFSETQ. The CDR3 here is CASSLERRSSYNSPLHF. CDR3 in DNA: TGTGCCAGCAGCTTGGAGAGGAGGAGCTCCTATAATTCACCCCTCCACTTT.

The chain uses TRBV18 and TRBJ1-1; D perhaps matches TRBD1 (6 bases). Germline CDR1 reads KGHSH; CDR2 reads LQKENI. The CDR3 has 15 amino acids. The V gene lost 4 bases and the J gene lost 3 bases, with 15 bases spanning the gap. The CDR3 DNA is TGTGCCAGCTCACTCCAATCTAGACAGGACACTGAAGCTTTCTTT. Amino acids: CASSLQSRQDTEAFF.

This clonotype was observed a few times. The V and J genes are TRBV24-1 and TRBJ1-4; TRBD1 aligns across 8 bases. V dropped 10 bases and J dropped 1; count of bases not matched to a gene: 1. Germline V CDR1 and CDR2: KGHDR, SFDVKD. The CDR3 runs 13 residues. The CDR3 region is CATQGGTNEKLFF. Written as DNA, the CDR3 is TGTGCCACACAGGGGGGAACTAATGAAAAACTGTTTTTT.

This clonotype has at least ten counts. The V and J genes are TRBV11-2 and TRBJ2-1; 13 bases fit TRBD2. This CDR3 has 18 amino acids. The junction had 11 bases not matched to a gene; V was cut back by 4 bases and J by 5 bases. The germline gives CDR1 SGHAT, CDR2 FQNNGV. Here the CDR3 DNA reads TGTGCCAGCAGCTGGGGACTAGCGGGACCAGCCCTTAACAATGAGCAGTTCTTC. Its protein product is CASSWGLAGPALNNEQFF.

V gene TRBV6-9 combines with J gene TRBJ1-6, with a weak D call TRBD1 (5 bases). V lost 8 bases and J lost 6, with 17 bases in between. This CDR3 is 15 amino acids long. The V gene's germline CDR1 is MNHGY and CDR2 SVAAGI. CDR3 bases: TGTGCCAGCGCCACCACTCAGGGACGTAATTCACCCCTCCACTTT. It is translated as CASATTQGRNSPLHF.

A few counts support this clonotype. The V gene is TRBV7-2, the J gene TRBJ2-7, with 12 bases identical to TRBD2. Germline CDR1 reads SGHTA; CDR2 reads FQGNSA. Losses at the gene ends were 5 bases for V and 3 bases for J; bases not matched to a gene: 5. The CDR3 is 15 amino acids. The CDR3 spells CASSITSGRYYEQYF. CDR3 DNA sequence: TGTGCCAGCAGCATCACTAGCGGGAGGTACTACGAGCAGTACTTC.

This clonotype was observed at least ten times. The CDR3 region has the DNA TGTGCCAGCAGCTTAAAATCAGGGCTAGCGGGAGTACAAGCCGGGGAGCTGTTTTTT. As protein: CASSLKSGLAGVQAGELFF. The chain links TRBV7-3 to TRBJ2-2; TRBD2 aligns across 10 bases. The V gene's germline CDR1 is SGHTA and CDR2 FQGTGA. The V segment lost 1 base and the J segment 6 bases; nucleotides outside the gene matches: 14. This CDR3 is 19 amino acids long.

This clonotype was observed many times. The V gene is TRBV5-1, the J gene TRBJ2-2, with D perhaps matching TRBD2 (6 bases). The V gene lost 5 bases and the J gene lost 5 bases, with 19 bases spanning the gap. The CDR3 is 16 residues long. Germline V lookup: CDR1 SGHRS, CDR2 YFSETQ. In nucleotides, the CDR3 is TGCGCCAGCAGGGCCTCACTAGCAGGGACGACCGGGGAGCTGTTTTTT. Its protein is CASRASLAGTTGELFF.

This clonotype was seen many times. The chain combines TRBV2 with TRBJ2-2; D unresolved. CDR3 length: 13 amino acids. The V gene's germline CDR1 is SNHLY and CDR2 FYNNEI. V was shortened by 2 bases and J by 3 bases, with 4 bases between the two germline ends. CDR3 in amino acids: CASSERDTGELFF. As DNA, the CDR3 is TGTGCCAGCAGTGAAAGGGACACCGGGGAGCTGTTTTTT.

This chain joins TRBV2 and TRBJ2-7, with 9 bases that match TRBD1. This CDR3 spans 14 amino acids. Germline V CDR1 and CDR2: SNHLY, FYNNEI. Trimming at V came to 6 bases and at J to 0 bases, leaving 3 bases not matched to a gene. The CDR3 DNA reads TGTGCCAGCAGGGGGGGACAGGGCTCCTACGAGCAGTACTTC. This gives the protein CASRGGQGSYEQYF.

Comment on this clonotype: One end of the junction is discordant with germline, which a read error may explain. This chain uses TRBV6-2 or TRBV6-3 with TRBJ2-7, with no clear D. The better agreement between TRBJ2-1 and the DNA end casts doubt on the J call. This CDR3 is built from 12 residues. Germline V CDR1 and CDR2: MNHEY, SVGEGT. The CDR3 sequence is CACSYVAYEQFF. CDR3 nucleotide sequence: TGTGCCTGCAGTTACGTGGCCTACGAGCAGTTCTTC.

In this sample, this clonotype turned up once. The rearrangement uses TRBV6-1 and TRBJ2-5, with 8 bases that match TRBD2. The CDR3 spans 17 residues. V trimming: 1 base; J trimming: 2 bases; junction bases outside the gene matches: 9. The germline V gene has CDR1 MNHNS and CDR2 SASEGT. In DNA, the CDR3 is TGTGCCAGCAGTGAAGGCGGCCTAGCGGGCGCTCAAGAGACCCAGTACTTC. Translation gives CASSEGGLAGAQETQYF.

This clonotype was counted many times. The rearrangement joins TRBV7-2 to TRBJ2-7, with D perhaps matching TRBD1 or TRBD2 (5 bases each). Germline CDR1 reads SGHTA; CDR2 reads FQGNSA. Trimming cost V 4 bases and J 3 bases, with 16 bases left between them. The CDR3 extends over 15 amino acids. The CDR3 DNA reads TGTGCCAGCAGCTCCCTATGGTGGGGGAACTACGAGCAGTACTTC. This translates into CASSSLWWGNYEQYF.

Of note for this clonotype: This clone may be a read error of a much larger clone one base away. The genes are TRBV11-2 and TRBJ2-2; 7 nucleotides line up with TRBD2. This CDR3 is built from 15 residues. In germline, CDR1 is SGHAT, CDR2 FQNNGV. The V and J ends lost 4 bases and 10 bases, in that order; junction bases with no gene match: 12. In nucleotides, the CDR3 is TGTGCCAGCAGCTCAGTACGGGAGGTCGCCGCGGAGCTGTTTTTT. It specifies CASSSVREVAAELFF.